This T cell receptor (beta chain) emerged from a study of blood T cell repertoires in COVID-19. As for the study in general: Sample material is recorded as cDNA or gDNA derived from T cells, B-cell-depleted T cells, or PBMCs.

The germline V and J ends were trimmed by 4 bases and 1 base, with 11 bases remaining between them. CDR1 and CDR2 from the germline V gene are SGHRS and YFSETQ. CDR3 length equals 14 residues. The authors' processing: Counts of nucleated cells, estimated from reference gene primer amplification, were obtained. Method: immunoSEQ multiplex PCR; TCRdb's copy keeps in-frame clones and lacks some. V and J calls and clone size follow that table, whereas D and trimming were derived from the DNA. This table holds a few hundred thousand clones, approximately 90% found once. This TCR derives from a woman aged 50 to 60 with COVID-19, enrolled during active disease. V is TRBV5-1 and J is TRBJ1-1; D gene unclear. The sequencing sample was made of peripheral blood. In DNA form, the CDR3 reads TGCGCCAGCAGCCCTCTTTCCCCGAACACTGAAGCTTTCTTT. Translated, it gives CASSPLSPNTEAFF.